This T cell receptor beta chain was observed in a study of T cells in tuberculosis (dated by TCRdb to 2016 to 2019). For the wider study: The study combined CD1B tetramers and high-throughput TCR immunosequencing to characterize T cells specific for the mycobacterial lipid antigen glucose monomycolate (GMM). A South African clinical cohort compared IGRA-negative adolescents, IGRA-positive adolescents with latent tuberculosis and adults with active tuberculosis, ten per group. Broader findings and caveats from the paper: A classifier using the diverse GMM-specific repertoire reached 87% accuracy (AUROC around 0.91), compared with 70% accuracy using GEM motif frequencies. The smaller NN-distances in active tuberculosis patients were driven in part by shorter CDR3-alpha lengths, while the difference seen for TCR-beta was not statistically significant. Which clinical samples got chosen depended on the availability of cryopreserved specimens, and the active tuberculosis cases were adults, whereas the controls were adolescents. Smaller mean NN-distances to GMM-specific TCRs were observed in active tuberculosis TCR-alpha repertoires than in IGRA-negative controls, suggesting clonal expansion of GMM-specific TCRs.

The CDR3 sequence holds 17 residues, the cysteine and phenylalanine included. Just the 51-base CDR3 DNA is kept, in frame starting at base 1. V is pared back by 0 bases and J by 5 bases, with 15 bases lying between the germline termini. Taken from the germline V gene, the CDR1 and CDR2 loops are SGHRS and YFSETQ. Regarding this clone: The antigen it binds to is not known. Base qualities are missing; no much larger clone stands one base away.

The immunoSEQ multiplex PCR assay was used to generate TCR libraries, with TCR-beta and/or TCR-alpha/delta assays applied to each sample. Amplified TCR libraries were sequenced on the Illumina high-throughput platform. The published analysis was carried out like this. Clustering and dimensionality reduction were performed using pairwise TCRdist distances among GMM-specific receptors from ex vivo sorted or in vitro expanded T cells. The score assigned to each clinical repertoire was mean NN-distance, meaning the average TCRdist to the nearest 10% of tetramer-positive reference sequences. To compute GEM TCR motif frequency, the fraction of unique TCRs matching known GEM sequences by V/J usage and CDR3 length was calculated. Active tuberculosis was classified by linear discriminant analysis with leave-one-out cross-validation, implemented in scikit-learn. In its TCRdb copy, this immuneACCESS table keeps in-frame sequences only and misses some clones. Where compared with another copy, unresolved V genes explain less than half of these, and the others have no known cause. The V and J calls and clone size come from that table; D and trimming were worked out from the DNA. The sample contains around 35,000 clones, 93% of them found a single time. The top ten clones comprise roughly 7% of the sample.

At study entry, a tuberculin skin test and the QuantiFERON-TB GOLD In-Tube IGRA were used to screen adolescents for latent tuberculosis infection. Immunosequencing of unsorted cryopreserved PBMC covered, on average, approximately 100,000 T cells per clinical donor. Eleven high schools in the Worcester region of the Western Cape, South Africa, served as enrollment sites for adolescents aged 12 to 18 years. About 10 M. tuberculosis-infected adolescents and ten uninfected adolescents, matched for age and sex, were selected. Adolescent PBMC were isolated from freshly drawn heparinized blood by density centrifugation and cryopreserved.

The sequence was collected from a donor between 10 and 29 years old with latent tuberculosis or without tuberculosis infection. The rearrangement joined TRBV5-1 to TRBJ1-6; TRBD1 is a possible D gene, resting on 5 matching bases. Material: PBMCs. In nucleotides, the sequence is TGCGCCAGCAGCTTGGGTTCCCTCAGGGTGGATAATTCACCCCTCCACTTT. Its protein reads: CASSLGSLRVDNSPLHF.